These T cell receptor beta chains were read from a single sample in a study of T cells expressing NK-cell markers. Reanalyzing the 5' RACE reads, TCRdb keeps one entry per CDR3 protein, without DNA. This sample contains some 340,000 distinct CDR3 sequences. The sample comprised blood T cells: a sorted CD56 or NKG2C T cell subset, CD4+ or CD8+ T cells, or bulk PBMC T cells (not recorded which). The receptors were sampled from a man aged 18-69 years in good health. CDR3s include the opening cysteine and the closing phenylalanine or tryptophan.

V gene	J gene	CDR3 protein
TRBV18	TRBJ2-7	CASSPTPFRTGSSYEQYF
TRBV7-9	TRBJ2-5	CASSPRQGAFGETQYF
TRBV5-8	TRBJ2-1	CASSPGQSSYNEQFF
TRBV6-1	TRBJ2-2	CASSELAWMAGELFF
TRBV18	TRBJ2-5	CASSAYTTGEETQYF
TRBV3-1	TRBJ2-4	CASSHSGLAGKNIQYF
TRBV5-4	TRBJ2-3	CASSRQWTGATDTQYF
TRBV24-1	TRBJ2-7	CATSDSAGTAPYEQYF
TRBV7-8	TRBJ2-1	CASSLAGRGREQFF
TRBV3-1	TRBJ1-1	CASSPNRGTEAFF
TRBV6-2/TRBV6-3	TRBJ1-1	CASTKIVGVATEAFF
TRBV7-2	TRBJ1-6	CASSSTGQGLSPLHF
TRBV5-1	TRBJ1-2	CASSSGQGDSNYGYTF
TRBV24-1	TRBJ2-1	CATGGQGTYNEQFF
TRBV30	TRBJ2-5	CAWSLQGLGGQETQYF
TRBV6-5	TRBJ2-2	CASSWTSGGAGTGELFF
TRBV11-2	TRBJ2-1	CASSPSALTTHEQFF
TRBV5-1	TRBJ2-4	CASSLSAGIAKNIQYF
TRBV4-2	TRBJ2-3	CASSPGGGADTQYF
TRBV20-1	TRBJ2-3	CSEVTRQDTQYF
TRBV12-3/TRBV12-4	TRBJ1-5	CASSQQVQHQPQHF
TRBV3-1	TRBJ2-3	CASSRFATDTQYF
TRBV29-1	TRBJ1-5	CSVVRRGRSNQPQHF
TRBV19	TRBJ2-4	CASSVELGLAKNIQYF